This section outlines one T cell receptor (beta chain) sequence together with its context. These data belong to a study of cytomegalovirus exposure and HLA in healthy donors. Study overall: Among the roughly 370 genotyped donors, 65% to 85% were placed in the Caucasian-associated ancestry cluster.

The CDR3 length is 13 residues. In germline, CDR1 is SEHNR, CDR2 FQNEAQ (reference sequence). V was shortened by 5 bases and J by 8 bases, with 12 bases between the two germline ends. PCR involved 60 Vbeta and 13 Jbeta primers. Produced via immunoSEQ multiplex PCR; TCRdb's table is partial and in-frame only. The sample comprises about 130,000 clones, about 74% of which are singletons, and around 3.9% rests with the top ten. As for the donors, each was a healthy bone marrow donor. Sequenced material: PBMCs. The TCR was taken from a woman aged 45-65 years in good health and CMV-seropositive. The chain combines TRBV7-9 with TRBJ1-4; no clear D gene. The CDR3 is CASSLDSGEKLFF. The CDR3, as DNA: TGTGCCAGCAGCCTGGATTCAGGAGAAAAACTGTTTTTT.